Presented here are 31 T cell receptor beta chains from one specimen sequenced in a study of cytomegalovirus exposure and HLA in healthy donors. PCR primers comprised 60 Vbeta and 13 Jbeta primers. Sequencing used immunoSEQ multiplex PCR; TCRdb keeps in-frame clones, though not all of them. The sample contains roughly 140,000 clones, about 64% of which appear only once. Sequencing input: PBMCs. All receptors derive from a woman in her fifties or sixties in good health and CMV-seropositive.

This clone was counted between two and nine times. The rearrangement links TRBV28 to TRBJ1-3, with 10 bases matching TRBD1. CDR3 length: 19 residues. V lost 3 bases and J lost 4; bases outside the gene matches: 15. Germline CDR1 is MDHEN and CDR2 is SYDVKM. In DNA, the CDR3 is TGTGCCAGCAGTTTCAAGGGGACAGGGGTTCATTTTTACGGAAACACCATATATTTT. Protein sequence: CASSFKGTGVHFYGNTIYF.

This clone showed up just a few times. J is TRBJ2-7 and V is TRBV4-1; D possibly corresponds to TRBD2 (6 bases). This CDR3 spans 13 amino acids. Per germline, CDR1 MGHRA and CDR2 YSYEKL. Trimming left V 3 bases short and J 6 bases short, with 12 bases between. The CDR3 sequence: CASSQEGGGEQYF. CDR3 bases: TGCGCCAGCAGCCAGGAGGGTGGGGGCGAGCAGTACTTC.

V usage is TRBV5-6 and J usage is TRBJ1-1; tentatively, D is TRBD1 (6 bases). Germline V CDR1 and CDR2: SGHDT, YYEEEE. The germline V and J ends were trimmed by 3 bases and 1 base, with 13 bases remaining between them. This CDR3 spans 15 amino acids. The CDR3 is CASSSLQGGNTEAFF. The CDR3 DNA is TGTGCCAGCAGCTCCCTGCAAGGGGGGAACACTGAAGCTTTCTTT.

The chain is built from TRBV4-2 and TRBJ1-3; a weak D match, TRBD1 (5 bases). The CDR3 runs 16 residues. Germline V gene sequence: CDR1 LGHNA, CDR2 YNFKEQ. V lost 4 bases to trimming and J lost 0 bases, with 13 bases between them. The CDR3 loop is CASSPERGSSGNTIYF. For the CDR3, the DNA is TGTGCCAGCAGCCCCGAGCGGGGGAGCTCTGGAAACACCATATATTTT.

The rearrangement uses TRBV4-2 and TRBJ2-2; TRBD1 agrees at 11 bases. The ends lost 3 bases at V and 4 bases at J; junction bases unmatched: 4. Germline loops: CDR1 LGHNA, CDR2 YNFKEQ. This CDR3 comprises 16 residues. For the CDR3, the DNA is TGTGCCAGCAGCCAGAGGGACAGGGGGTCCACCGGGGAGCTGTTTTTT. Its translation is CASSQRDRGSTGELFF.

The rearrangement uses TRBV10-3 and TRBJ2-2; 9 bases fit TRBD1. Looked up from germline, CDR1 is ENHRY and CDR2 is SYGVKD. J lost 7 bases, V lost 4 bases, and 4 bases had no gene match. The CDR3 runs 14 residues. The CDR3 sequence is CAISVQGANGELFF. CDR3 nucleotide sequence: TGTGCCATCAGTGTACAGGGGGCGAACGGGGAGCTGTTTTTT.

This clone was found a few times. V is TRBV6-5 and J is TRBJ2-7, with 11 bases aligning to TRBD2. Germline V lookup: CDR1 MNHEY, CDR2 SVGAGI. Trimming at V came to 6 bases and at J to 6 bases, leaving 7 bases not matched to a gene. The CDR3 is made up of 14 amino acids. The CDR3 protein is CASSPPGLAGEQYF. CDR3 sequence (DNA): TGTGCCAGCAGCCCACCTGGACTAGCGGGCGAGCAGTACTTC.

V gene TRBV28 combines with J gene TRBJ2-7; TRBD2 is a possible D gene (5 bases). Germline V CDR1 and CDR2: MDHEN, SYDVKM. Trimming took off 8 bases at V and 7 bases at J, with 21 bases between the two ends. This CDR3 spans 14 amino acids. This chain's CDR3 is CASAPASPTWEQYF. The CDR3 DNA reads as TGTGCCAGCGCCCCAGCTAGCCCAACTTGGGAGCAGTACTTC.

This sequence joins TRBV5-1 and TRBJ2-5, with TRBD2 matching over 7 bases. The V and J ends lost 0 bases and 5 bases, in that order; junction bases with no gene match: 13. The CDR3 extends over 17 amino acids. Germline values: CDR1 SGHRS, CDR2 YFSETQ. CDR3: CASSLAYDRGSTETQYF. The CDR3 nucleotides are TGCGCCAGCAGCTTGGCCTATGATCGCGGGAGTACCGAGACCCAGTACTTC.

V is TRBV4-1 and J is TRBJ2-2, with TRBD2 as a possible D gene (5 bases). Trimming stripped 4 bases from V and 4 bases from J, with 16 bases between. This CDR3 region has 16 residues. Germline V gives CDR1 MGHRA, CDR2 YSYEKL. CDR3 DNA sequence: TGCGCCAGCAGCCCGCCCCGGCGCGCGGGCACCGGGGAGCTGTTTTTT. Residues: CASSPPRRAGTGELFF.

This clone was detected only a few times. The V call is TRBV4-3, the J call TRBJ2-3, with D perhaps TRBD1 (5 bases). Germline V CDR1 and CDR2: LGHNA, YSLEER. V lost 1 base and J 3 bases, leaving 8 bases between the germline ends. The CDR3 consists of 14 residues. The CDR3 DNA sequence: TGCGCCAGCAGCCAAGGGACAAATACAGATACGCAGTATTTT. Its translation: CASSQGTNTDTQYF.

This chain connects TRBV4-2 to TRBJ1-3; 10 nucleotides agree with TRBD1. The CDR3 loop spans 15 amino acids. CDR1 LGHNA and CDR2 YNFKEQ come from the germline V gene. J was trimmed by 8 bases and V by 4 bases; bases with no gene match: 8. CDR3: CASSPGQGFGDTIYF. The CDR3 region has the DNA TGTGCCAGCAGCCCGGGACAGGGGTTCGGAGACACCATATATTTT.

The rearrangement links TRBV5-5 to TRBJ2-7; D perhaps matches TRBD1 (5 bases). V was trimmed by 0 bases and J by 1 base, leaving 14 bases between them. CDR3 length: 16 residues. Germline V gene data show CDR1 as SGHKS and CDR2 as YYEKEE (reference sequence). The CDR3 sequence is CASSLAGQGLSYEQYF. CDR3 sequence (DNA): TGTGCCAGCAGCTTGGCCGGGCAGGGCCTTTCCTACGAGCAGTACTTC.

This chain joins TRBV27 and TRBJ2-7, with D tentatively TRBD1 (5 bases). The CDR3 consists of 12 residues. Trimming cost V 7 bases and J 4 bases, with 11 bases left between them. Germline V gene data show CDR1 as MNHEY and CDR2 as SMNVEV (reference sequence). The CDR3 DNA sequence: TGTGCCAGCAAGGGGAAACTTTACGAGCAGTACTTC. Encoded protein: CASKGKLYEQYF.

For the CDR3, the DNA is TGTGCCAGCAGTTTGGGTCGGGGTAACTCCTACGAGCAGTACTTC. It specifies CASSLGRGNSYEQYF. The J gene is TRBJ2-7, the V gene TRBV28; D perhaps matches TRBD2 (5 bases). The V gene lost 3 bases and the J gene lost 0 bases, with 12 bases spanning the gap. Germline CDR1 MDHEN, CDR2 SYDVKM. The CDR3 covers 15 residues.

The gene calls are TRBV9 and TRBJ2-2; TRBD1 matches at 9 bases. Germline lookup yields CDR1 SGDLS and CDR2 YYNGEE. V trimming: 3 bases; J trimming: 4 bases; junction bases outside the gene matches: 10. The CDR3 is made up of 17 amino acids. The CDR3 DNA follows: TGTGCCAGCAGCGCAATTCCGGGACAGGGATTCACCGGGGAGCTGTTTTTT. This sequence encodes CASSAIPGQGFTGELFF.

The genes are TRBV7-2 and TRBJ1-2; possibly TRBD1 for D (6 bases). Germline values: CDR1 SGHTA, CDR2 FQGNSA. V lost 5 bases and J 4 bases, leaving 20 bases between the germline ends. The CDR3 is 16 amino acids. CDR3 bases: TGTGCCAGCAGCCCCTCATTATTACAGGGCTCCTATGGCTACACCTTC. It is translated as CASSPSLLQGSYGYTF.

The V call is TRBV6-5, the J call TRBJ1-1, with 8 bases that match TRBD1. Losses at the gene ends were 2 bases for V and 5 bases for J; bases not matched to a gene: 4. The CDR3 consists of 14 residues. Germline values: CDR1 MNHEY, CDR2 SVGAGI. CDR3: CASSYPGGKTEAFF. DNA for the CDR3: TGTGCCAGCAGTTACCCAGGGGGCAAGACTGAAGCTTTCTTT.

J is TRBJ1-1 and V is TRBV5-1; no definite D call. Germline V gene sequence: CDR1 SGHRS, CDR2 YFSETQ. The CDR3 is made up of 13 amino acids. Trimming pared 0 bases from V and 4 bases from J, leaving 7 bases between. The CDR3 nucleotides are TGCGCCAGCAGCTTGGGAGGGATCACTGAAGCTTTCTTT. Translating it yields CASSLGGITEAFF.

This clone was seen a few times. This rearrangement joins TRBV15 to TRBJ2-3, with D unresolved. V was cut by 8 bases and J by 5 bases, with 8 bases left in between. The germline CDR1 and CDR2 sequences are LNHNV and YYDKDF (reference sequence). The CDR3 extends over 11 amino acids. CDR3 DNA: TGTGCCACCTCAAGCTTAGATACGCAGTATTTT. It codes for CATSSLDTQYF.

V gene TRBV7-6 combines with J gene TRBJ2-5; the D gene is possibly TRBD2 (6 bases). V was shortened by 5 bases and J by 1 base, with 14 bases between the two germline ends. Germline V gene data show CDR1 as SGHVS and CDR2 as FNYEAQ. This CDR3 has 15 residues. CDR3: CASSHERVSQETQYF. In DNA, the CDR3 is TGTGCCAGCAGCCACGAGCGGGTATCCCAAGAGACCCAGTACTTC.

This chain joins TRBV28 and TRBJ2-5; 7 positions match TRBD2. V shed 4 bases and J 2 bases; nucleotides not matched to a gene: 7. The CDR3 runs to 15 residues. The germline CDR1 and CDR2 sequences are MDHEN and SYDVKM. The CDR3, as DNA: TGTGCCAGCAGTTCCCCGGGACTACTACAAGAGACCCAGTACTTC. As protein: CASSSPGLLQETQYF.

This clone was seen a few times. This chain links TRBV5-5 with TRBJ2-1; maybe TRBD1 (5 bases). The CDR3 loop spans 14 amino acids. Trimming took off 5 bases at V and 2 bases at J, with 11 bases between the two ends. Per the germline V gene, CDR1 is SGHKS and CDR2 is YYEKEE (reference sequence). The CDR3 region is CASSRDSTYNEQFF. For the CDR3, the DNA is TGTGCCAGCAGTCGAGACAGCACCTACAATGAGCAGTTCTTC.

This chain links TRBV5-1 with TRBJ2-7, with D perhaps matching TRBD2 (7 bases). Germline assignment: CDR1 SGHRS and CDR2 YFSETQ. The CDR3 length is 15 residues. Deletions cut 4 bases from V and 2 bases from J, with 16 bases between. CDR3: CASSRGEGGTYEQYF. The CDR3 DNA is TGCGCCAGCAGCAGGGGGGAGGGGGGCACCTACGAGCAGTACTTC. The full variable domain, rest sourced from reference TRBV5-1 and TRBJ2-7, is KAGVTQTPRYLIKTRGQQVTLSCSPISGHRSVSWYQQTPGQGLQFLFEYFSETQRNKGNFPGRFSGRQFSNSRSEMNVSTLELGDSALYLCASSRGEGGTYEQYFGPGTRLTVT.

The CDR3 reads CAWSVRGGAYEQYF. The CDR3 DNA is TGTGCCTGGAGTGTAAGGGGGGGGGCCTACGAGCAGTACTTC. J is TRBJ2-7 and V is TRBV30; D possibly corresponds to TRBD2 (7 bases). This CDR3 is 14 amino acids long. V gave up 0 bases and J gave up 2 bases, with 11 bases separating them. The germline gives CDR1 GTSNPN, CDR2 SVGIG (reference sequence).

The table lists this clone with a few counts. The genes are TRBV28 and TRBJ2-1; the match to TRBD2 covers 11 bases. The CDR3 length is 20 residues. Trimming at V came to 3 bases and at J to 0 bases, leaving 13 bases not matched to a gene. Germline loops: CDR1 MDHEN, CDR2 SYDVKM. The CDR3 reads CASSFHPGTSGVGSYNEQFF. In nucleotides, the CDR3 is TGTGCCAGCAGTTTTCACCCCGGGACTAGCGGAGTGGGCTCCTACAATGAGCAGTTCTTC.

This sequence joins TRBV9 and TRBJ2-1; TRBD2 might be the D (5 bases). The V end lost 0 bases, the J end lost 13 bases, and 11 bases lay between the germline ends. This CDR3 is built from 12 residues. Germline V CDR1 and CDR2: SGDLS, YYNGEE. The DNA of the CDR3 is TGTGCCAGCAGCGTAGGAAGCGGCCCTCAGTTCTTC. It yields the protein CASSVGSGPQFF.

This clone has only a few counts. The chain uses TRBV5-6 and TRBJ2-5, with 8 bases aligning to TRBD1. V was clipped by 3 bases and J by 4 bases; unmatched bases: 5. This CDR3 is 14 amino acids long. Germline values: CDR1 SGHDT, CDR2 YYEEEE. In DNA, the CDR3 is TGTGCCAGCAGCTCAGGACAGGGAGCAGAGACCCAGTACTTC. The encoded protein is CASSSGQGAETQYF.

The rearrangement links TRBV6-1 to TRBJ2-7, with 13 bases fitting TRBD2. The CDR3 covers 15 residues. Germline CDR1 reads MNHNS; CDR2 reads SASEGT. The V segment lost 7 bases and the J segment 7 bases; nucleotides outside the gene matches: 10. CDR3 protein: CASKVPGLAGREQYF. CDR3 in DNA: TGTGCCAGCAAGGTGCCGGGACTAGCGGGGCGGGAGCAGTACTTC.

The chain uses TRBV5-4 and TRBJ2-1, with D maybe TRBD1 (7 bases). V was cut by 3 bases and J by 5 bases, with 18 bases left in between. The CDR3 length is 16 residues. From germline, CDR1 is SGHNT and CDR2 YYREEE (reference sequence). The CDR3 DNA follows: TGTGCCAGCAGCTCTCAGGGGGGTGGGTTTAACAATGAGCAGTTCTTC. Translating gives CASSSQGGGFNNEQFF. Combining the CDR3 with reference TRBV5-4 and TRBJ2-1 gives the whole variable domain ETGVTQSPTHLIKTRGQQVTLRCSSQSGHNTVSWYQQALGQGPQFIFQYYREEENGRGNFPPRFSGLQFPNYSSELNVNALELDDSALYLCASSSQGGGFNNEQFFGPGTRLTVL.

The CDR3 spells CASSPGLGGNTEAFF. CDR3 bases: TGCGCCAGCAGCCCGGGACTGGGAGGAAACACTGAAGCTTTCTTT. The chain joins TRBV4-1 to TRBJ1-1, with D perhaps matching TRBD1 (5 bases). CDR1 MGHRA and CDR2 YSYEKL come from the germline V gene. This CDR3 spans 15 amino acids. With 4 bases removed from V and 2 bases from J, the gap between germline ends came to 14 bases.